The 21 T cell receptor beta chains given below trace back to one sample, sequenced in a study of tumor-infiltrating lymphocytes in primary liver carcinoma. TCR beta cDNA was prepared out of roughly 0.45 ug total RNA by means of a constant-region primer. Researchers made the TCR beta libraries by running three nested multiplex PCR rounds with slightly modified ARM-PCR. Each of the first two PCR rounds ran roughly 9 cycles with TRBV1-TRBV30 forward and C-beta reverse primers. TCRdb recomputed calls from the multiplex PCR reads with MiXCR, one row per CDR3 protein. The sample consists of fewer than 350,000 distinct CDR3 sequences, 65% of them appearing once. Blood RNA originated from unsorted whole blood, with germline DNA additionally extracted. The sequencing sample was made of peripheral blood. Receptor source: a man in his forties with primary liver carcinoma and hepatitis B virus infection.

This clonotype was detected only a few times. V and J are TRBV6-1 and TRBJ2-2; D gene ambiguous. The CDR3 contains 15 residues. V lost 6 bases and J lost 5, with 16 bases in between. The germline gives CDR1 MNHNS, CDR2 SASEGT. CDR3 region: CASSATPVGTGELFF. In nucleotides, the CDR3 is TGTGCCAGCAGCGCAACCCCCGTGGGGACCGGGGAGCTGTTTTTT.

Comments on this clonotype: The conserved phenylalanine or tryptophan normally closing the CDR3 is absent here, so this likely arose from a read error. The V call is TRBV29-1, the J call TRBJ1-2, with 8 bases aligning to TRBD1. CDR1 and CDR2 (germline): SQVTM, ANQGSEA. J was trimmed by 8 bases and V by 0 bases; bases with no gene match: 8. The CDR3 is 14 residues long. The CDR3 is CSVEDPQGEGGYTS. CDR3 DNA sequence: TGCAGCGTTGAAGATCCACAGGGGGAGGGGGGCTACACCTCC.

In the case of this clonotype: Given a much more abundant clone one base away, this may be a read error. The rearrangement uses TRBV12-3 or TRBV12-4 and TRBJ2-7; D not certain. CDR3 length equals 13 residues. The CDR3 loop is CTSSFGSTYEQYF. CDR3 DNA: TGTACCAGCAGTTTCGGGTCAACCTACGAGCAGTACTTC.

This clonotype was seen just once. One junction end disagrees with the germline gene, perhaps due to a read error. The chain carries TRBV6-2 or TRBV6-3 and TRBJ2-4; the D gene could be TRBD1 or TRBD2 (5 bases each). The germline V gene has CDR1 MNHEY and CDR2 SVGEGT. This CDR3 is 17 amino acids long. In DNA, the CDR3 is TGTACCAGCAATTATACTTTCGGGACCCCAAATGGAAACATTCAGTACTTC. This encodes CTSNYTFGTPNGNIQYF.

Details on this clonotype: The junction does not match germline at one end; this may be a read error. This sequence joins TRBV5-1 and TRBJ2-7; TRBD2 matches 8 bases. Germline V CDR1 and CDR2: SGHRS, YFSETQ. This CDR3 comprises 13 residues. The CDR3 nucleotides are TGCGCCAGCAAGGCGGGAGGTAACTACGAGCACTACTTC. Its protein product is CASKAGGNYEHYF.

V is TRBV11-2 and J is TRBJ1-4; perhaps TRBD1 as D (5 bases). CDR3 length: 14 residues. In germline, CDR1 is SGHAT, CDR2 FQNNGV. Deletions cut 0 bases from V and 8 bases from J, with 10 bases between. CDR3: CASSLELGDEKLFF. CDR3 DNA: TGTGCCAGCAGCTTAGAGCTTGGGGACGAAAAACTGTTTTTT.

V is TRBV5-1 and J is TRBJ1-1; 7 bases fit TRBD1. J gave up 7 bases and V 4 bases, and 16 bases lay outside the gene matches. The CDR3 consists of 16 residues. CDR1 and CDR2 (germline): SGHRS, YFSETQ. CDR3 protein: CASSPNRGRVGIEAFF. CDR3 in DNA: TGCGCCAGCAGCCCCAACAGGGGAAGGGTTGGCATTGAAGCTTTCTTT.

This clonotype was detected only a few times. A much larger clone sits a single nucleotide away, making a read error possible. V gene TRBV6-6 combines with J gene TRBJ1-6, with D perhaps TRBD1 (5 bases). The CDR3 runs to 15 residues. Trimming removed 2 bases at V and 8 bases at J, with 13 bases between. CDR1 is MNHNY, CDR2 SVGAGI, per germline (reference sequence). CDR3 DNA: TGTGCCAGCAGTTACGGGCAGGGCGAAGATTCACCCCTCCACTTT. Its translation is CASSYGQGEDSPLHF.

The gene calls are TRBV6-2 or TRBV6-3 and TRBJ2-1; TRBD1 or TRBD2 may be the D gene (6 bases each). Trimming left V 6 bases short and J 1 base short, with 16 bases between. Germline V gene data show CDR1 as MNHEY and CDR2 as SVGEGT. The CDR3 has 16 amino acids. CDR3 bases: TGTGCCAGCAGCCCACGGGGGCGGGTTTCCTACAATGAGCAGTTCTTC. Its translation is CASSPRGRVSYNEQFF.

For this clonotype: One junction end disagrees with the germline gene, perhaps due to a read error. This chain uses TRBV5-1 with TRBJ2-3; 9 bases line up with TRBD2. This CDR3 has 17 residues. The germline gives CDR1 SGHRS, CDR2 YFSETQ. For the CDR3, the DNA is TGCGCCAGTAGCTTGGGGCCTACTAGCGGGTGTGCAGATACGCAGTATTTT. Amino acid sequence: CASSLGPTSGCADTQYF.

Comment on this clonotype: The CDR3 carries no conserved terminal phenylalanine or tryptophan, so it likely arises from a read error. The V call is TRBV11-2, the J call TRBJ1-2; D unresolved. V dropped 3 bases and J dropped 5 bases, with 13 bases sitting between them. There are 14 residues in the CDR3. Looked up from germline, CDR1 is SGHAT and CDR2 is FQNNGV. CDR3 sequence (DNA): TGTGCCAGCAGCTTGTCACGTGGGGTTTATGGCTACACCTCC. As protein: CASSLSRGVYGYTS.

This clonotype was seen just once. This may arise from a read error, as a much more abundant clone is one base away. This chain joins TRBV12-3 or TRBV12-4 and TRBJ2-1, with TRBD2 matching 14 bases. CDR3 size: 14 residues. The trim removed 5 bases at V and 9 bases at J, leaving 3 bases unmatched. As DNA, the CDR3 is TGTGCCAGCAGTCATGGACTAGCGGGAGGTGAGCAGTTCTTC. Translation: CASSHGLAGGEQFF.

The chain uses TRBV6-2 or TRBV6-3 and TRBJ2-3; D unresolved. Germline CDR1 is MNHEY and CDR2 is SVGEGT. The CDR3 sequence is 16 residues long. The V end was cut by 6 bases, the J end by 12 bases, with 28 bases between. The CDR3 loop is CASSPRHTAIGLTQYF. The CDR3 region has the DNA TGTGCCAGCAGCCCTCGACACACGGCGATAGGGCTTACACAGTATTTT.

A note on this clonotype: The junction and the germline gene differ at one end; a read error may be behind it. Here the CDR3 DNA reads TGCGCCAGCAGCCCGACAGAACAGACTACGCACTATTTT. Residues: CASSPTEQTTHYF. The chain is built from TRBV14 and TRBJ2-3; either TRBD1 or TRBD2 may supply D (5 bases each). Germline values: CDR1 SGHDN, CDR2 FVKESK. CDR3 length equals 13 residues.

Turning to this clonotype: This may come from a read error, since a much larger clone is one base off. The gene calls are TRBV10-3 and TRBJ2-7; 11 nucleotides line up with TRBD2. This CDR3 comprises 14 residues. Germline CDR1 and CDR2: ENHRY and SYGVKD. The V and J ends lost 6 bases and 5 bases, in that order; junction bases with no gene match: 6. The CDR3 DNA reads TGTGCCATCAGGCCTAGCGGGGGGAACCACGAGCAGTACTTC. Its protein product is CAIRPSGGNHEQYF.

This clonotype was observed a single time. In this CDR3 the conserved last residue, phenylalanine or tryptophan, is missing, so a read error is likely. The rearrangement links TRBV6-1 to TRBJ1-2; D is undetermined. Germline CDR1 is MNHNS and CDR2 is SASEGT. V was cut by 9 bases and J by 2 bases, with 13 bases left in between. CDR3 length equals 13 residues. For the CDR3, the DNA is TGTGCCAGTAGTTTAGAAGCAAACTATGGCTACACCGTC. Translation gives CASSLEANYGYTV.

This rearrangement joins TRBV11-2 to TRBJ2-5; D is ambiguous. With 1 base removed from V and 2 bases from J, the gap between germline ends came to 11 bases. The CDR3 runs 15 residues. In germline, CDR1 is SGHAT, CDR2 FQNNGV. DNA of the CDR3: TGTGCCAGCAGCTTAGCACCTGGGCCTCAAGAGACCCAGTACTTC. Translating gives CASSLAPGPQETQYF.

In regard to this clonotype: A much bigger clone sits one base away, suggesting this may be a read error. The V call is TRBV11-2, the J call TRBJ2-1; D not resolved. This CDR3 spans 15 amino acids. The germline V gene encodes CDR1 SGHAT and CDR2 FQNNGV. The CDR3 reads CVSSLVPSSYNEQFF. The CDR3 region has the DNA TGTGTCAGCAGCTTAGTGCCCTCCTCCTACAATGAGCAGTTCTTC.

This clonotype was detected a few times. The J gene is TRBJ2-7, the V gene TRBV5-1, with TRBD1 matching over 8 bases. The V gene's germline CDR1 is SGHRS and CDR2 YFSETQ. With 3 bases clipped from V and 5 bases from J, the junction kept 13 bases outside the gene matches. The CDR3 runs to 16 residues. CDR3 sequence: CASSSSRGQGTDEQYF. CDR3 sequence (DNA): TGCGCCAGCAGCTCCTCACGCGGACAGGGAACGGACGAGCAGTACTTC.

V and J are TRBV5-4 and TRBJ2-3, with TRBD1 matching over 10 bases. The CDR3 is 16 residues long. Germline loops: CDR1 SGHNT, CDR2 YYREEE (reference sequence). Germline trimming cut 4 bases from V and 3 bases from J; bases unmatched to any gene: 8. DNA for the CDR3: TGTGCCAGCAGCGATCACGACAGGGGGCGGACAGATACGCAGTATTTT. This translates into CASSDHDRGRTDTQYF.

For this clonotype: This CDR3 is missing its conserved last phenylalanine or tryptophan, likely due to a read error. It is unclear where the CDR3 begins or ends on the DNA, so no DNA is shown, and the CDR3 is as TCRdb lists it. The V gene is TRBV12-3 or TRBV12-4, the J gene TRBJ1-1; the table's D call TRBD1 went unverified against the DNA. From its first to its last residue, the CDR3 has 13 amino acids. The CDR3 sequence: CASSVSWGLESFS.